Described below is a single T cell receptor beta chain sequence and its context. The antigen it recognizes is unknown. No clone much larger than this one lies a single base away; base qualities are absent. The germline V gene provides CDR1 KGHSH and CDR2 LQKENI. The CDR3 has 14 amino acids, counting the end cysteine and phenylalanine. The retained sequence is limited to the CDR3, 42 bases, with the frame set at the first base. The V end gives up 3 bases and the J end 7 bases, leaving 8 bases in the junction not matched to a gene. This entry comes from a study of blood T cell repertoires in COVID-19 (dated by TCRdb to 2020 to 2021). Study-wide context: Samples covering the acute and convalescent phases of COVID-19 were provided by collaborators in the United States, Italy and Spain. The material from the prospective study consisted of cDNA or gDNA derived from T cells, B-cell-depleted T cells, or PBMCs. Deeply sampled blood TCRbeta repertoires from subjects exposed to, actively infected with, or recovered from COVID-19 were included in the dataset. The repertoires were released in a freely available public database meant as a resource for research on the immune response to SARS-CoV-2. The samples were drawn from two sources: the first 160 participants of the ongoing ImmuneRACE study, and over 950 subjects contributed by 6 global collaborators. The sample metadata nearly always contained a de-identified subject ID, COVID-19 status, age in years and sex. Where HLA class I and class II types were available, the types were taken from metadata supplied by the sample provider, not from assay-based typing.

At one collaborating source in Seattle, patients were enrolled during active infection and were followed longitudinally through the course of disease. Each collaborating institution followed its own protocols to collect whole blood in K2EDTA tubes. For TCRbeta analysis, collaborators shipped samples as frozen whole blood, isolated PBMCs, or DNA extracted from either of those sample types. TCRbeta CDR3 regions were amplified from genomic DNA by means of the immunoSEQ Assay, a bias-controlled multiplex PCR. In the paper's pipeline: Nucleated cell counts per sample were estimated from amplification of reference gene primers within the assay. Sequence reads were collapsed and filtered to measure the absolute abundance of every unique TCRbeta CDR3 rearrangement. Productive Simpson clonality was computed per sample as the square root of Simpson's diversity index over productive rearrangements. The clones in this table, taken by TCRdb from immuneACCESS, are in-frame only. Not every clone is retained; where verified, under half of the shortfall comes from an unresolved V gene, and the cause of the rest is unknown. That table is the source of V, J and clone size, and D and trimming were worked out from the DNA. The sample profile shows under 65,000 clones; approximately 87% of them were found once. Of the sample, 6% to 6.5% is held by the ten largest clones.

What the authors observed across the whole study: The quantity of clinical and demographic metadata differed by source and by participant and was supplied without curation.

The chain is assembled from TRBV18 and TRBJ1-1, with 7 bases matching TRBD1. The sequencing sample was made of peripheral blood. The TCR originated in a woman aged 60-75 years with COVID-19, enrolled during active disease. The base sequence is TGTGCCAGCTCACCCCGACAGGGTCATAATGAAGCTTTCTTT. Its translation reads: CASSPRQGHNEAFF.